Described below is a single TCR beta chain sequence and its context. Its antigen specificity is not known. No qualities accompany the bases; no much larger clone lies one base away. Inclusive of the bounding cysteine and phenylalanine, the CDR3 is 13 residues long. The CDR3 DNA has 39 bases and is translated from base 1. Taken from the germline V gene (reference sequence), the CDR1 and CDR2 loops are MNHNY and SVGAGI. Trimmed from V: 8 bases; trimmed from J: 5 bases; junction bases lacking a gene match: 5. The sample belongs to a study of blood T cell repertoires in COVID-19 (dated by TCRdb to the early 2020s). For the wider study: ImmuneRACE Cohort 3 recovered participants were defined by two consecutive negative NP/OP PCR tests, healthcare professional clearance, or symptom resolution. Samples covering the acute and convalescent phases of COVID-19 were provided by collaborators in the United States, Italy and Spain. The prospective study material was composed of cDNA or gDNA derived from T cells, B-cell-depleted T cells, or PBMCs. The dataset comprised deeply sampled blood TCRbeta repertoires from subjects exposed to, actively infected with, or recovered from COVID-19. The repertoires were released in a freely available public database meant as a resource for research on the immune response to SARS-CoV-2. Samples came from the ongoing ImmuneRACE study (first 160 participants) plus 1,254 subjects from 6 global collaborators. The sample metadata nearly always contained a de-identified subject ID, COVID-19 status, age in years and sex. HLA class I and class II types, where available, came from metadata supplied by the sample provider rather than from assay-based typing.

The immunoSEQ Assay, a bias-controlled multiplex PCR, was used to amplify TCRbeta CDR3 regions from genomic DNA. Per the original workflow: The number of nucleated cells in each sample was estimated by amplification of reference gene primers within the assay. To quantify the absolute abundance of each unique TCRbeta CDR3 rearrangement, sequence reads were collapsed and filtered. Productive Simpson clonality was computed per sample as the square root of Simpson's diversity index over productive rearrangements. As stored in TCRdb, this immuneACCESS dataset retains in-frame rearrangements with V and J assigned. A fraction of the clones does not appear; measured against another copy, unresolved V genes explain less than half of the discrepancy, and the remainder lacks a known reason. D and trimming come from the DNA, and the V and J calls and clone size come from that table. The sample contains roughly 150,000 clones, over 75% of them found a single time. The top ten hold roughly 4.3% of the sample.

Paper-wide results and their limitations: The quantity of clinical and demographic metadata differed by source and by participant and was supplied without curation.

Participants in the prospective study were enrolled through a virtual design, were aged about 18 to 100 years, and lived in approximately 25 United States geographic areas. Cohort assignment in the prospective study relied on participant-reported clinical history from a screening survey and a study questionnaire. In the prospective study, mobile phlebotomists collected whole blood, serum and a nasopharyngeal or oropharyngeal swab from each participant. Additional blood draws and questionnaires over an approximately two-month period could optionally be provided by prospective study participants. Before DNA extraction, blood samples from the prospective study were shipped at room temperature or frozen.

The origin of this receptor is a man aged 50-60 years in a cohort exposed to, infected with or recovered from COVID-19 (not recorded which). The sample was PBMCs or T cells enriched from blood (not recorded which). The chain employs TRBV6-6 and TRBJ2-2, with 7 junctional bases fitting TRBD1. Read as DNA, the sequence is TGTGCCAGCTCGACAGGGTGGACCGGGGAGCTGTTTTTT. This is translated as CASSTGWTGELFF.